The 19 T cell receptor beta chains reported below all come from one sample, sequenced in a study of brain metastases from non-small cell lung cancer. Method: immunoSEQ multiplex PCR; TCRdb's copy keeps in-frame clones and lacks some. The repertoire holds about 1,800 clones, with 90% to 95% as singletons. Source material: primary lung tumor tissue. All receptors come from a donor at least 40 years old with non-small cell lung cancer.

This chain connects TRBV5-1 to TRBJ1-1; the D gene is possibly TRBD1 (5 bases). The ends were cut back, 2 bases at V and 5 bases at J, with 16 bases in the middle. This CDR3 is 15 amino acids long. Germline V gene lookup returns CDR1 SGHRS and CDR2 YFSETQ. The CDR3 sequence is CASSFQGGLGTEAFF. The CDR3 DNA reads TGCGCCAGCAGCTTTCAGGGAGGTTTAGGAACTGAAGCTTTCTTT.

CDR3 residues: CASSSGRVGYEQYF. DNA for the CDR3: TGTGCCAGCAGTTCAGGGCGAGTGGGCTACGAGCAGTACTTC. The rearrangement joins TRBV28 to TRBJ2-7; perhaps TRBD1 as D (5 bases). Germline V gene data show CDR1 as MDHEN and CDR2 as SYDVKM. The CDR3 has 14 residues. V was cut by 4 bases and J by 3 bases, with 13 bases left in between. The complete variable domain, with remaining parts taken from reference TRBV28 and TRBJ2-7, reads DVKVTQSSRYLVKRTGEKVFLECVQDMDHENMFWYRQDPGLGLRLIYFSYDVKMKEKGDIPEGYSVSREKKERFSLILESASTNQTSMYLCASSSGRVGYEQYFGPGTRLTVT.

J is TRBJ1-2 and V is TRBV12-3 or TRBV12-4; unclear D gene. V was clipped by 3 bases and J by 0 bases, with 5 bases between them. The CDR3 runs 13 residues. The DNA of the CDR3 is TGTGCCAGCAGTTTTAAAGCTAACTATGGCTACACCTTC. Translating it yields CASSFKANYGYTF.

The rearrangement uses TRBV2 and TRBJ1-2, with D perhaps TRBD1 (6 bases). Germline values: CDR1 SNHLY, CDR2 FYNNEI. V gave up 4 bases and J gave up 0 bases, with 12 bases separating them. This CDR3 is built from 15 residues. In nucleotides, the CDR3 is TGTGCCAGCAGTGGGTATGGGACAACTAACTATGGCTACACCTTC. Translated: CASSGYGTTNYGYTF.

This rearrangement joins TRBV10-1 to TRBJ2-4, with TRBD1 matching over 7 bases. This CDR3 comprises 15 residues. Germline V lookup: CDR1 WNHNN, CDR2 SYGVQD (reference sequence). V dropped 0 bases and J dropped 6; count of bases not matched to a gene: 5. The chain's CDR3 is CASSESGDRSNIQYF. The CDR3 nucleotides read TGCGCCAGCAGTGAGTCTGGGGACAGATCAAACATTCAGTACTTC.

The chain links TRBV14 to TRBJ2-2; D is unresolved. The CDR3 is 15 amino acids. CDR1 SGHDN and CDR2 FVKESK come from the germline V gene. V lost 2 bases and J lost 5, with 12 bases in between. The CDR3 spells CASSQQSTATGELFF. The CDR3 nucleotides are TGTGCCAGCAGCCAACAATCGACCGCTACCGGGGAGCTGTTTTTT. The full variable domain, in which reference TRBV14 and TRBJ2-2 provide the parts outside the CDR3, is EAGVTQFPSHSVIEKGQTVTLRCDPISGHDNLYWYRRVMGKEIKFLLHFVKESKQDESGMPNNRFLAERTGGTYSTLKVQPAELEDSGVYFCASSQQSTATGELFFGEGSRLTVL.

The rearrangement joins TRBV6-5 to TRBJ1-6; 9 nucleotides match TRBD1. This CDR3 has 14 residues. The germline CDR1 and CDR2 sequences are MNHEY and SVGAGI. V shed 5 bases and J 10 bases; nucleotides not matched to a gene: 6. CDR3 protein: CASSMGQGKSPLHF. In nucleotides, the CDR3 is TGTGCCAGCAGTATGGGACAGGGAAAATCACCCCTCCACTTT.

This chain uses TRBV21-1 with TRBJ1-2. TRBV21-1 is a pseudogene segment. This CDR3 is 14 amino acids long. The CDR3 coding sequence is TGTGCCAGCAGCAACGCCGATAGGAGCTATGGCTACACCTTC. Residues: CASSNADRSYGYTF.

With respect to this clone: The same CDR3 can be traced to other DNA sequences in this sample. The chain uses TRBV11-3 and TRBJ2-2; D remains unclear. CDR3 length: 16 residues. V gave up 1 base and J gave up 0 bases, with 9 bases separating them. Germline values: CDR1 SGHNT, CDR2 YENEEA. This CDR3 reads CASSLGRTTNTGELFF. The DNA for the CDR3 is TGTGCCAGCAGCTTAGGCCGAACTACGAACACCGGGGAGCTGTTTTTT.

This sequence joins TRBV27 and TRBJ1-1, with unresolved D. Trimming cost V 5 bases and J 3 bases, with 10 bases left between them. Germline lookup yields CDR1 MNHEY and CDR2 SMNVEV (reference sequence). The CDR3 sequence is 13 residues long. The CDR3 region has the DNA TGTGCCAGCAGTCTAAACCGGGACACTGAAGCTTTCTTT. It is translated as CASSLNRDTEAFF.

V usage is TRBV5-1 and J usage is TRBJ1-2, with D possibly matching TRBD1 (5 bases). The CDR3 has 15 amino acids. Per the germline V gene, CDR1 is SGHRS and CDR2 is YFSETQ. V was pared by 4 bases and J by 1 base, with 14 bases between. The CDR3 region has the DNA TGCGCCAGCAGCCATTTGGACACGTTTAACTATGGCTACACCTTC. It specifies CASSHLDTFNYGYTF.

The chain uses TRBV7-9 and TRBJ1-2; D not resolved. This CDR3 has 14 amino acids. Germline V lookup: CDR1 SEHNR, CDR2 FQNEAQ (reference sequence). The germline V and J ends were trimmed by 5 bases and 5 bases, with 15 bases remaining between them. CDR3 nucleotide sequence: TGTGCCAGCAGCCCGGGCCATCAGAGGTATGGCTACACCTTC. Translating gives CASSPGHQRYGYTF. The full variable domain, rest sourced from reference TRBV7-9 and TRBJ1-2, is DTGVSQNPRHKITKRGQNVTFRCDPISEHNRLYWYRQTLGQGPEFLTYFQNEAQLEKSRLLSDRFSAERPKGSFSTLEIQRTEQGDSAMYLCASSPGHQRYGYTFGSGTRLTVV.

The CDR3 here is CASSLAGKGTYEQYF. CDR3 DNA sequence: TGTGCCAGCAGCTTGGCCGGGAAGGGGACCTACGAGCAGTACTTC. The chain employs TRBV5-6 and TRBJ2-7; D could derive from TRBD1 or TRBD2 (5 bases each). Trimming stripped 0 bases from V and 2 bases from J, with 12 bases between. CDR3 length equals 15 residues. The V gene's germline CDR1 is SGHDT and CDR2 YYEEEE.

The chain links TRBV3-1 (or the pseudogene TRBV3-2) to TRBJ1-2; TRBD1 matches at 7 bases. This CDR3 has 14 residues. V was pared by 4 bases and J by 6 bases, with 8 bases of the junction left unmatched. Per germline, CDR1 LGHDT and CDR2 YNNKEL (reference sequence). The CDR3 region has the DNA TGTGCCAGCAGCCGAAGGGGGCTAGTGGATGGCTACACCTTC. As protein: CASSRRGLVDGYTF.

The J gene is TRBJ2-7, the V gene TRBV19; the D is unclear. The CDR3 extends over 15 amino acids. Per the germline V gene, CDR1 is LNHDA and CDR2 is SQIVND (reference sequence). The germline V and J ends were trimmed by 3 bases and 0 bases, with 12 bases remaining between them. The CDR3 region is CASSISTSSSYEQYF. The CDR3 DNA follows: TGTGCCAGTAGTATTTCGACGAGTAGCTCCTACGAGCAGTACTTC.

To note about this clone: One end of the junction fails to match germline, which may point to a read error. The CDR3 DNA sequence: TGTGCCAGTAGCACGGGGGGGCCTACGGAGTATTTT. It encodes CASSTGGPTEYF. The chain has TRBV19 and TRBJ2-3; 8 nucleotides agree with TRBD2. The CDR3 covers 12 residues. Germline assignment: CDR1 LNHDA and CDR2 SQIVND (reference sequence).

The V call is TRBV6-5, the J call TRBJ1-6; D is ambiguous. The V end lost 8 bases, the J end lost 2 bases, and 10 bases lay between the germline ends. Per germline, CDR1 MNHEY and CDR2 SVGAGI. The CDR3 length is 14 residues. CDR3 amino acids: CASRPEAYNSPLHF. The CDR3 DNA sequence: TGTGCCAGCCGCCCAGAGGCCTATAATTCACCCCTCCACTTT.

This chain uses TRBV7-6 with TRBJ2-3; the D gene is possibly TRBD2 (5 bases). The CDR3 contains 18 residues. Looked up from germline, CDR1 is SGHVS and CDR2 is FNYEAQ. V was cut by 5 bases and J by 6 bases, with 27 bases left in between. The CDR3 DNA follows: TGTGCCAGCAGCCTGATTCCGAATCAGGACTCCTCCTCGGATACGCAGTATTTT. This codes for CASSLIPNQDSSSDTQYF.

This rearrangement joins TRBV6-5 to TRBJ2-7, with no clear D. The CDR3 is 10 residues long. Trimming pared 6 bases from V and 5 bases from J, leaving 5 bases between. The germline V gene encodes CDR1 MNHEY and CDR2 SVGAGI. CDR3 sequence (DNA): TGTGCCAGCAGGGGGAACGAGCAGTACTTC. Translated: CASRGNEQYF.